The rows below give T cell receptor beta chains drawn from one sample of a study of blood T cell repertoires in COVID-19. Produced via immunoSEQ multiplex PCR; TCRdb's table is partial and in-frame only. There are 270,000 or so clones in the sample; about nine tenths occur only once, and 0.95% to 1.5% lies in the top ten. Sequenced sample: PBMCs or T cells enriched from blood (not recorded which). These receptors all come from a woman in her forties with acute COVID-19. CDR3s include the opening cysteine and the closing phenylalanine or tryptophan. Each record gives: V gene, J gene, D gene, CDR3 length, clone size, CDR3 protein, CDR3 DNA. A D gene is named only where the DNA matches it firmly. Only part of the rows carry a size: once, few, many, or a class if the clone is expanded.

>TRBV28|TRBJ1-5|-|15|-
CASSTMTALGQPQHF
TGTGCCAGCAGTACAATGACAGCTTTAGGTCAGCCCCAGCATTTT
>TRBV4-3|TRBJ2-6|-|19|-
CASSLEINHGRSGANVLTF
TGCGCCAGCAGCCTCGAAATCAACCACGGCAGGTCTGGGGCCAACGTCCTGACTTTC
>TRBV28|TRBJ2-7|TRBD1|13|-
CASSDRGAYEQYF
TGTGCCAGCAGTGACAGGGGGGCCTACGAGCAGTACTTC
>TRBV18|TRBJ2-3|-|14|-
CASSSDSSTDTQYF
TGTGCCAGCTCATCGGACAGTAGCACAGATACGCAGTATTTT
>TRBV12-3/TRBV12-4|TRBJ2-5|-|12|-
CASSLSRETQYF
TGTGCCAGCAGTTTGAGCCGAGAGACCCAGTACTTC
>TRBV18|TRBJ2-1|-|14|-
CTSSPRLALDEQFF
TGTACCAGCTCACCACGTCTGGCGCTAGATGAGCAGTTCTTC
>TRBV18|TRBJ1-5|TRBD1|16|-
CASSPPGQGAGQPQHF
TGTGCCAGCTCACCCCCGGGACAGGGGGCAGGACAGCCCCAGCATTTT
>TRBV5-4|TRBJ2-1|TRBD2|15|-
CASSPWTSGGNEQFF
TGTGCCAGCAGTCCGTGGACTAGCGGGGGTAATGAGCAGTTCTTC
>TRBV5-1|TRBJ1-1|-|16|-
CASSWSLGPGLTEAFF
TGCGCCAGCAGCTGGAGCTTGGGGCCAGGCCTTACTGAAGCTTTCTTT
>TRBV27|TRBJ2-2|-|15|-
CASSLGGGAAGELFF
TGTGCCAGCAGTCTAGGAGGGGGCGCTGCCGGGGAGCTGTTTTTT
>TRBV3-1/TRBV3-2|TRBJ1-2|TRBD1|14|-
CASSQTGLIRGYTF
TGTGCCAGCAGCCAGACAGGGTTAATTCGGGGCTACACCTTC
>TRBV7-9|TRBJ1-2|-|14|-
CASTTEGAYYGYTF
TGTGCCAGCACCACCGAAGGGGCCTACTATGGCTACACCTTC
>TRBV7-8|TRBJ2-2|TRBD1|16|-
CASSLAGTGSTGELFF
TGTGCCAGCAGCTTAGCCGGGACAGGGTCAACCGGGGAGCTGTTTTTT
>TRBV5-1|TRBJ1-1|-|14|-
CASSVYRAGTEAFF
TGCGCCAGCAGCGTATACAGGGCTGGGACTGAAGCTTTCTTT
>TRBV29-1|TRBJ2-7|TRBD2|12|once
CSVGREGVEQYF
TGCAGCGTTGGGAGGGAGGGAGTCGAGCAGTACTTC
>TRBV24-1|TRBJ2-1|-|16|few
CATSGQGLRHYNEQFF
TGTGCCACCAGTGGCCAGGGGTTACGGCACTACAATGAGCAGTTCTTC
>TRBV27|TRBJ2-3|-|16|-
CASGPLWAGSPDTQYF
TGTGCCAGCGGACCCCTATGGGCGGGAAGCCCAGATACGCAGTATTTT
>TRBV10-3|TRBJ2-2|TRBD1|14|-
CATLDRANTGELFF
TGTGCCACCTTGGACAGGGCGAACACCGGGGAGCTGTTTTTT
>TRBV4-3|TRBJ1-1|-|16|few
CASSQDPTGVNTEAFF
TGCGCCAGCAGCCAAGATCCAACAGGAGTGAACACTGAAGCTTTCTTT
>TRBV20-1|TRBJ2-1|TRBD2|11|-
CSVSGGLAPFF
TGCAGTGTATCGGGGGGACTAGCGCCGTTCTTC
>TRBV5-4|TRBJ1-3|TRBD1|16|-
CASSFNRGTSGNTIYF
TGTGCCAGCAGCTTTAACAGGGGCACCTCTGGAAACACCATATATTTT
>TRBV25-1|TRBJ2-2|TRBD1|17|once
CASRTPGTGAITGELFF
TGTGCCAGCAGGACCCCGGGGACAGGGGCTATCACCGGGGAGCTGTTTTTT
>TRBV7-9|TRBJ2-2|TRBD2|17|-
CASSLLPGLAGVGELFF
TGTGCCAGCAGCTTACTCCCGGGACTAGCGGGAGTCGGGGAGCTGTTTTTT
>TRBV11-2|TRBJ2-2|TRBD2|16|-
CASSPTILGGIGELFF
TGTGCCAGCAGCCCTACCATACTGGGGGGGATCGGGGAGCTGTTTTTT
>TRBV5-1|TRBJ1-1|-|13|once
CASSLGVGTEAFF
TGCGCCAGCAGCTTGGGGGTCGGGACTGAAGCTTTCTTT
>TRBV28|TRBJ2-3|TRBD2|16|-
CASSPNLAGGTETQYF
TGTGCCAGCAGTCCTAACCTAGCGGGAGGGACCGAGACGCAGTATTTT
>TRBV19|TRBJ1-5|-|13|-
CASSTTTGQPQHF
TGTGCCAGTAGTACAACGACAGGTCAGCCCCAGCATTTT
>TRBV14|TRBJ2-2|-|13|-
CASSQVLAGELFF
TGTGCCAGCAGCCAAGTATTAGCCGGGGAGCTGTTTTTT
>TRBV25-1|TRBJ2-1|TRBD2|16|-
CASSLVAWREVGEQFF
TGTGCCAGCAGTCTTGTCGCGTGGCGGGAGGTTGGTGAGCAGTTCTTC
>TRBV13|TRBJ1-2|-|13|-
CASSETVDYGYTF
TGTGCCAGCAGTGAAACAGTTGACTATGGCTACACCTTC
>TRBV4-3|TRBJ1-4|-|17|-
CASSQDRIQVTNEKLFF
TGCGCCAGCAGCCAAGATCGGATCCAGGTGACTAATGAAAAACTGTTTTTT
>TRBV27|TRBJ2-1|-|13|-
CASSLSIRREQFF
TGTGCCAGCAGTTTATCGATTCGGAGGGAGCAGTTCTTC
>TRBV11-2|TRBJ2-5|TRBD2|13|-
CASSWTSGETQYF
TGTGCCAGCAGCTGGACTAGCGGAGAGACCCAGTACTTC